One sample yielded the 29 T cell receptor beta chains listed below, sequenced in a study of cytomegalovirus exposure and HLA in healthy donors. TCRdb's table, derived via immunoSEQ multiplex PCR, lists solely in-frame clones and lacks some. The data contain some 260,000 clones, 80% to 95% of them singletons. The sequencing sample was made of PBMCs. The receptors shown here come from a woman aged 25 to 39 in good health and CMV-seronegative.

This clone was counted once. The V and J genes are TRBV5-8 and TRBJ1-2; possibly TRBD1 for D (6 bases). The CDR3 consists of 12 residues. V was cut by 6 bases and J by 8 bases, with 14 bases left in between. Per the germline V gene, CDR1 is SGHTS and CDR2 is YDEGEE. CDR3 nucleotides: TGTGCCAGCAACCGCCCGACAGGCGGCTACACCTTC. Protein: CASNRPTGGYTF.

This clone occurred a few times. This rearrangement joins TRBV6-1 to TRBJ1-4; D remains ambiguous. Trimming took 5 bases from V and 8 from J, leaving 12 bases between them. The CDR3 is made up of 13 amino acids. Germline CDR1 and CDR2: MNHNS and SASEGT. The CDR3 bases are TGTGCCAGCAGTCCGTGGACCGGCGAAAAACTGTTTTTT. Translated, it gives CASSPWTGEKLFF.

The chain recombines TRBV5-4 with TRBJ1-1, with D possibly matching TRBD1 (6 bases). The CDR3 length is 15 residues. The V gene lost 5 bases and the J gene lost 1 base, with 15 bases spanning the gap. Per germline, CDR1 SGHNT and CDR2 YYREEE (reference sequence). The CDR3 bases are TGTGCCAGCAGACCTGCACAGGGAAGGAACACTGAAGCTTTCTTT. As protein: CASRPAQGRNTEAFF.

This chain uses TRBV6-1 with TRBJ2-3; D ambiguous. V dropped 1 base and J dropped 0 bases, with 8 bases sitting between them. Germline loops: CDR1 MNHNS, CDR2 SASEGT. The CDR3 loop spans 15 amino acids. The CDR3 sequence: CASSEGSRSTDTQYF. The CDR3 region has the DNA TGTGCCAGCAGTGAAGGCTCTAGAAGCACAGATACGCAGTATTTT.

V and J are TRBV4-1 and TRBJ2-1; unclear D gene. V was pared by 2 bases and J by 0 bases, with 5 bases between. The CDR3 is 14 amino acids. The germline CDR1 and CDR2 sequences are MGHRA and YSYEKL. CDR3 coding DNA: TGCGCCAGCAGCCAACCTAGCTCCTACAATGAGCAGTTCTTC. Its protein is CASSQPSSYNEQFF.

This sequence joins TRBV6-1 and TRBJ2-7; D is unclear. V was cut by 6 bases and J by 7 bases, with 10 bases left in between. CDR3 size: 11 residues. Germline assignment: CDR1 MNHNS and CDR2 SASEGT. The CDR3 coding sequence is TGTGCCAGCAGGACGTCTGTTGAGCAGTACTTC. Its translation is CASRTSVEQYF.

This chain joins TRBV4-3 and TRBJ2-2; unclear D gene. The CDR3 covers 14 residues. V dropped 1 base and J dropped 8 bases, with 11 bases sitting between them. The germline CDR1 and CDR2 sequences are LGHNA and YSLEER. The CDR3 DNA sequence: TGCGCCAGCAGCCAAGGGTTTGTCTCTGGGGAGCTGTTTTTT. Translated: CASSQGFVSGELFF.

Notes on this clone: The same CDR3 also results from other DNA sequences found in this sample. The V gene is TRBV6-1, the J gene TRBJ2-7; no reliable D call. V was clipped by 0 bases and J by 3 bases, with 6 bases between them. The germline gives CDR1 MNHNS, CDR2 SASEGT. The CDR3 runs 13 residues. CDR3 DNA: TGTGCCAGCAGTGAAGCGCCCAGCTACGAGCAGTACTTC. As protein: CASSEAPSYEQYF.

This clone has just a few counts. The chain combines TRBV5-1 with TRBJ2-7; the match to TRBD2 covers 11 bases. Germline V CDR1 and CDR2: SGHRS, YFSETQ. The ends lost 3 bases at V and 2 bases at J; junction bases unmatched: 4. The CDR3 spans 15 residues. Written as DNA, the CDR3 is TGCGCCAGCAGCTCACATAGCGGGAGGGCCTACGAGCAGTACTTC. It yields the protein CASSSHSGRAYEQYF.

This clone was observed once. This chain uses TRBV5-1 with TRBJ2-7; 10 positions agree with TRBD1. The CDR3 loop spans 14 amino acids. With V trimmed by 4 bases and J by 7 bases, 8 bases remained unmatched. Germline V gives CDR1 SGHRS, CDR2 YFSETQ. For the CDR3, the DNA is TGCGCCAGCAGCATCGTGGACAGGGGGAAAGAGCAGTACTTC. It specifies CASSIVDRGKEQYF.

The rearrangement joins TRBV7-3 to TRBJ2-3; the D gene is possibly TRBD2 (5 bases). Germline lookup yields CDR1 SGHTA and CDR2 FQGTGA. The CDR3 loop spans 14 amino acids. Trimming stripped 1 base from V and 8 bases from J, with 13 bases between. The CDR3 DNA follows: TGTGCCAGCAGCTTAAGAGGGCCCTGGGTTACGCAGTATTTT. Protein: CASSLRGPWVTQYF. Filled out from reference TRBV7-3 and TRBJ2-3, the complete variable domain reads GAGVSQTPSNKVTEKGKYVELRCDPISGHTALYWYRQSLGQGPEFLIYFQGTGAADDSGLPNDRFFAVRPEGSVSTLKIQRTERGDSAVYLCASSLRGPWVTQYFGPGTRLTVL.

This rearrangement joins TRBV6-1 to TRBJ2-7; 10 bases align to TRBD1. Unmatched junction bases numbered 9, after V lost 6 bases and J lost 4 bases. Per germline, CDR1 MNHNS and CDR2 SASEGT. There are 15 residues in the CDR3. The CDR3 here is CASRKGQGEYYEQYF. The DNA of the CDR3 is TGTGCCAGCAGGAAAGGACAGGGGGAATATTACGAGCAGTACTTC.

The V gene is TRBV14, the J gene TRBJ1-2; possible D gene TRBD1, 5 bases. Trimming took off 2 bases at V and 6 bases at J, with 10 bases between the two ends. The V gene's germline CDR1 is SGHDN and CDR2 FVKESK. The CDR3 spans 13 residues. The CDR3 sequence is CASSQHGADGYTF. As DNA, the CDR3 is TGTGCCAGCAGCCAACACGGGGCGGATGGCTACACCTTC.

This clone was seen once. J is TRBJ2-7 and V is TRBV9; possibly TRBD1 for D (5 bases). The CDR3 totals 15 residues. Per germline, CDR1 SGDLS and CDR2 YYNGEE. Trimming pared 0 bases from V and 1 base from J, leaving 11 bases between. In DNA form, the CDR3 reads TGTGCCAGCAGCGTAGGGTCAGGGTTTTCCTACGAGCAGTACTTC. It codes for CASSVGSGFSYEQYF.

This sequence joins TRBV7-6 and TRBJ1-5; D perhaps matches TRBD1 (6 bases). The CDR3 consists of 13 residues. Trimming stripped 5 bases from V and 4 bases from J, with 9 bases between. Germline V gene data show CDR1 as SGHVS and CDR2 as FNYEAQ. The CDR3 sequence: CASSPQGNQPQHF. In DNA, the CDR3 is TGTGCCAGCAGCCCACAGGGTAATCAGCCCCAGCATTTT.

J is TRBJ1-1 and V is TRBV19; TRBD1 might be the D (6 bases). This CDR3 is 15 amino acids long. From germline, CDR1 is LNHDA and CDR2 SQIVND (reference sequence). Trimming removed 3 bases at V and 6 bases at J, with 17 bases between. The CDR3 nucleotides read TGTGCCAGTAGTATCGGGGCTAGGGGGATTCCTGAAGCTTTCTTT. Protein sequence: CASSIGARGIPEAFF.

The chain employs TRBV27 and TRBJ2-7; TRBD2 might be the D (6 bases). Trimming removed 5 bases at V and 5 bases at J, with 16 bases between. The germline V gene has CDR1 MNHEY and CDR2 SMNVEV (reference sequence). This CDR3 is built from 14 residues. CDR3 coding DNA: TGTGCCAGCAGTCGGGGGAGGCTAGGGAACGAGCAGTACTTC. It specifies CASSRGRLGNEQYF.

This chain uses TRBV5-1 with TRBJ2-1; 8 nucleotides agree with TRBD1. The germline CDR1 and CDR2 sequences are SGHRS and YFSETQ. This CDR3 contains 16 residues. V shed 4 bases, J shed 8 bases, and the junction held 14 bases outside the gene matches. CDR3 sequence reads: CASSRGGQGYSDEQFF. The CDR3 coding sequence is TGCGCCAGCAGCCGTGGTGGACAGGGTTATTCCGATGAGCAGTTCTTC.

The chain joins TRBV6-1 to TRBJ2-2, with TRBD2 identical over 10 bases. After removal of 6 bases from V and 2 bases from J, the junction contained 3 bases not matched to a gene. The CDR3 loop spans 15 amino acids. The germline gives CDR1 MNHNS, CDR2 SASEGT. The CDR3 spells CASRASGRNTGELFF. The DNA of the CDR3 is TGTGCCAGCAGGGCTAGCGGGAGAAACACCGGGGAGCTGTTTTTT.

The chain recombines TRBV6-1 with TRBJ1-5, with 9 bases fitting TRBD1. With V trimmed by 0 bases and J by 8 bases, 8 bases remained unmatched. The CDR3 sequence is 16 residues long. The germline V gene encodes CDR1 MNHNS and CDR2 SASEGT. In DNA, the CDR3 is TGTGCCAGCAGTGAAGCGCTCCACAGGGGGCTAGAGCCCCAGCATTTT. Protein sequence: CASSEALHRGLEPQHF.

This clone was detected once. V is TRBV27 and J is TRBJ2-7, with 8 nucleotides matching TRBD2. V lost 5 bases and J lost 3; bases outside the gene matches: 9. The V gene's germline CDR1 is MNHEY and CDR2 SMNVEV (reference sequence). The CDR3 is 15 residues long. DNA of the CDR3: TGTGCCAGCAGTCACCAGACTAGCGAGAACTACGAGCAGTACTTC. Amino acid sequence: CASSHQTSENYEQYF.

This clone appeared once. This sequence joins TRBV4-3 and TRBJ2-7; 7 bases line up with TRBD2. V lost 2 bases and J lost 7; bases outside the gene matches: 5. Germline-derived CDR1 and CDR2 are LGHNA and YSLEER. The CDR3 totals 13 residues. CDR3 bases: TGCGCCAGCAGCCAATTACTAGCGCGGGAGCAGTACTTC. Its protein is CASSQLLAREQYF.

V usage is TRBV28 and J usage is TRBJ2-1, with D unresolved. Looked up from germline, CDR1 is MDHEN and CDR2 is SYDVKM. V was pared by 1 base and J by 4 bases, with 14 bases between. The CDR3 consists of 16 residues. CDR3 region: CASSLFGLRNYNEQFF. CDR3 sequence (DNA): TGTGCCAGCAGTTTATTTGGCTTGCGAAATTACAATGAGCAGTTCTTC.

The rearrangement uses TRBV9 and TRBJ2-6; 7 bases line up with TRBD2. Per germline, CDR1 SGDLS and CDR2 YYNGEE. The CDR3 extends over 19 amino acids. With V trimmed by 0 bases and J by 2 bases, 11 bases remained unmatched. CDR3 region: CASSVAPVVLAAGANVLTF. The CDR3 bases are TGTGCCAGCAGCGTAGCTCCGGTAGTCCTAGCGGCTGGGGCCAACGTCCTGACTTTC. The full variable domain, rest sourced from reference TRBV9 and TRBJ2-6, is DSGVTQTPKHLITATGQRVTLRCSPRSGDLSVYWYQQSLDQGLQFLIQYYNGEERAKGNILERFSAQQFPDLHSELNLSSLELGDSALYFCASSVAPVVLAAGANVLTFGAGSRLTVL.

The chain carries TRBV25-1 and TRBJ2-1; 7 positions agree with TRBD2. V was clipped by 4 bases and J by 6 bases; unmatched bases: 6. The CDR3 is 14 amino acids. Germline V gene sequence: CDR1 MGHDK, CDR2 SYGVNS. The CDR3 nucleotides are TGTGCCAGCAGTGTATCCTCTAGCGGCAATGAGCAGTTCTTC. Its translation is CASSVSSSGNEQFF.

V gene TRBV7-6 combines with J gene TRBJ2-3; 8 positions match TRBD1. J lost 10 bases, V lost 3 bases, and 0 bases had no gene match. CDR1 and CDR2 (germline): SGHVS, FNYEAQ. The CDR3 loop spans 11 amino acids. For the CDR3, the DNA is TGTGCCAGCAGCTTGACAGGGGCGCAGTATTTT. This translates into CASSLTGAQYF.

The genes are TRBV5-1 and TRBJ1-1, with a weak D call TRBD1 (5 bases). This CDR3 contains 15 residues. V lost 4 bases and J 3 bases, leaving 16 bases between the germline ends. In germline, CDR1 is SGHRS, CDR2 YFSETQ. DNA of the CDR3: TGCGCCAGCAGCCCCGGGTCTCGGGGCCACACTGAAGCTTTCTTT. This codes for CASSPGSRGHTEAFF. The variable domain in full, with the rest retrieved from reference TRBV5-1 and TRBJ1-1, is KAGVTQTPRYLIKTRGQQVTLSCSPISGHRSVSWYQQTPGQGLQFLFEYFSETQRNKGNFPGRFSGRQFSNSRSEMNVSTLELGDSALYLCASSPGSRGHTEAFFGQGTRLTVV.

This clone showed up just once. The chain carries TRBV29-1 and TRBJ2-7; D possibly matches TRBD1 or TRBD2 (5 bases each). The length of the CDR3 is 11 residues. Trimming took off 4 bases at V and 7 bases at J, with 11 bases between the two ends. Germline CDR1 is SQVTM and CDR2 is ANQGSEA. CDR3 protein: CSVGDGGEQYF. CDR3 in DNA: TGCAGCGTTGGGGACGGCGGGGAGCAGTACTTC.

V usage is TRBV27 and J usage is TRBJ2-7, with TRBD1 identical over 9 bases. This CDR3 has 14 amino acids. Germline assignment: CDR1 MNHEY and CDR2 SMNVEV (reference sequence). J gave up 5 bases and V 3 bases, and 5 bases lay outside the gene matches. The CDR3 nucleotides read TGTGCCAGCAGTTTCACCGGGACAGGGCACGAGCAGTACTTC. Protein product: CASSFTGTGHEQYF.